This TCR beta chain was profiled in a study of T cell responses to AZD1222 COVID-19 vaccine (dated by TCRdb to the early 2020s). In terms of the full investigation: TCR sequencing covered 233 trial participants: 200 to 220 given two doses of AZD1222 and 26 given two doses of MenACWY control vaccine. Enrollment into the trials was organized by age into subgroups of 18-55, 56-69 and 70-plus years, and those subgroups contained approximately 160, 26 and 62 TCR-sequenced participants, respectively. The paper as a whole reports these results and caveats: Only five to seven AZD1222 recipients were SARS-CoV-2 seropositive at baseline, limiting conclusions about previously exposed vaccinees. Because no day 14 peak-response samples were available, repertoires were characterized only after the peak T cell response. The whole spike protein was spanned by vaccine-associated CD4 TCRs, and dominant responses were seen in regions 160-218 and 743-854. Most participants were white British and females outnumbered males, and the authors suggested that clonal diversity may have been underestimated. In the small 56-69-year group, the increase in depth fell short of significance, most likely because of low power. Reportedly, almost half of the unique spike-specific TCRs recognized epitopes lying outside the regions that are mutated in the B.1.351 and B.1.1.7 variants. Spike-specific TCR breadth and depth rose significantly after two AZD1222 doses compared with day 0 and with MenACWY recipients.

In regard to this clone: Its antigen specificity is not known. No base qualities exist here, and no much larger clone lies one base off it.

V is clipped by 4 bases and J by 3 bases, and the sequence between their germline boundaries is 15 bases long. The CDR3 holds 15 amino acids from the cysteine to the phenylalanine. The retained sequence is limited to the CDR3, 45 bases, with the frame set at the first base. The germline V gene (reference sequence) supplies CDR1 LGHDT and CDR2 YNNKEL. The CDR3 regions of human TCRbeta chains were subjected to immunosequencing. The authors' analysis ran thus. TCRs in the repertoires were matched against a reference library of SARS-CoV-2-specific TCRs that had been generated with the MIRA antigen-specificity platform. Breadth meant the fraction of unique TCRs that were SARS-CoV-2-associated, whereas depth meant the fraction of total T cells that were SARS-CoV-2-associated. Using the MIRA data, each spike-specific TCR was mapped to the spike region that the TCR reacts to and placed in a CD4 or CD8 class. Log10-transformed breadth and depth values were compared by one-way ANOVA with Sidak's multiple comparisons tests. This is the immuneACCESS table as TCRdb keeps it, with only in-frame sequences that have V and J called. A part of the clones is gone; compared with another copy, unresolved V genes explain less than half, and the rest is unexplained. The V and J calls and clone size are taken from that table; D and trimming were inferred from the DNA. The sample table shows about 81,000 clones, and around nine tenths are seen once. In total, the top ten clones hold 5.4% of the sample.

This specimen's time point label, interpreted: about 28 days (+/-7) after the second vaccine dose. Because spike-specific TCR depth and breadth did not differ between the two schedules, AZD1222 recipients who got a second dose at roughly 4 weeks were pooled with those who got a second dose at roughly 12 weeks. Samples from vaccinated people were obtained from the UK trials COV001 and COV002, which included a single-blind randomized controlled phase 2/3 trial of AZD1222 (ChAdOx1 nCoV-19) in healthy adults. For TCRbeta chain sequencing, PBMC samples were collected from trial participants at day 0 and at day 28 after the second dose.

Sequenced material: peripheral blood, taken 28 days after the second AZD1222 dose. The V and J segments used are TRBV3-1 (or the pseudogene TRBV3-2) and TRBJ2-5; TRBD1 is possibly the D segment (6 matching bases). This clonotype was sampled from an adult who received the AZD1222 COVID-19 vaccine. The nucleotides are TGTGCCAGCAGCCGAACGTCGACAGGCAAAGAGACCCAGTACTTC. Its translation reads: CASSRTSTGKETQYF.